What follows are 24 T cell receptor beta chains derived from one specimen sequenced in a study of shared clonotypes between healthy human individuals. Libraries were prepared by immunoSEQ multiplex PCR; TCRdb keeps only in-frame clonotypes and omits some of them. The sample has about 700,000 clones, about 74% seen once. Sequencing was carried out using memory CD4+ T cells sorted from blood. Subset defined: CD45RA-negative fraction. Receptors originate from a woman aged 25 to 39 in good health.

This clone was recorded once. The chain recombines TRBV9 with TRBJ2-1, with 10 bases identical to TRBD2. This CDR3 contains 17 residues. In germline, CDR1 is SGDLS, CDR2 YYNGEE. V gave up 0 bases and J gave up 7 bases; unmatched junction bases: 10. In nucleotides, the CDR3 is TGTGCCAGCAGCGTAGGCGGCGGGACTAGCGCGATTAATGAGCAGTTCTTC. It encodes CASSVGGGTSAINEQFF.

The CDR3 spells CASTQGLMVNEQFF. The CDR3 DNA reads TGTGCCAGCACGCAGGGGTTGATGGTAAATGAGCAGTTCTTC. This chain connects TRBV28 to TRBJ2-1; a possible D gene is TRBD1 (6 bases). Germline-derived CDR1 and CDR2 are MDHEN and SYDVKM. This CDR3 is 14 amino acids long. V was clipped by 7 bases and J by 7 bases, with 17 bases between them.

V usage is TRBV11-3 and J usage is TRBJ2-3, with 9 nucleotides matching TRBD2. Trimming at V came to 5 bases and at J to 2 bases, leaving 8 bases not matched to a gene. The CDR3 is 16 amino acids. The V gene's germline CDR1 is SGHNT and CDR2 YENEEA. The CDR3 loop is CASSPTASGTTDTQYF. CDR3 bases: TGTGCCAGCAGCCCGACCGCTAGCGGGACCACAGATACGCAGTATTTT.

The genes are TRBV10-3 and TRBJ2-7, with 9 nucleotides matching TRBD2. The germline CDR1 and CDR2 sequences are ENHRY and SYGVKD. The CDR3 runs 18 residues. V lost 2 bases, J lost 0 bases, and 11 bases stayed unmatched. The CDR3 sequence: CAISEGVASGTPSYEQYF. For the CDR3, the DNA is TGTGCCATCAGTGAGGGGGTGGCTAGCGGGACGCCCTCCTACGAGCAGTACTTC.

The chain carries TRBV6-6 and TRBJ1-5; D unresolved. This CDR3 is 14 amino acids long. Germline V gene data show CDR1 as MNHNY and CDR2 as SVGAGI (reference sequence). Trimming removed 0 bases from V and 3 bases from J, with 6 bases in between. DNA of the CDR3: TGTGCCAGCAGTTACTCGACGTTCAATCAGCCCCAGCATTTT. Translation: CASSYSTFNQPQHF.

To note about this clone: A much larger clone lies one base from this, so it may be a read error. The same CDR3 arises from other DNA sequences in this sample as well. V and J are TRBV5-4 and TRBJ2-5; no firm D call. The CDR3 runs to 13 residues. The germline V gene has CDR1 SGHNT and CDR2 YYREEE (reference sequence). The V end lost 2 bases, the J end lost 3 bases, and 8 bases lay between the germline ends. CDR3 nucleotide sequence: TGTGCCAGCAGCTTCGGTGGTGAAGAGACCCAGTACTTC. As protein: CASSFGGEETQYF.

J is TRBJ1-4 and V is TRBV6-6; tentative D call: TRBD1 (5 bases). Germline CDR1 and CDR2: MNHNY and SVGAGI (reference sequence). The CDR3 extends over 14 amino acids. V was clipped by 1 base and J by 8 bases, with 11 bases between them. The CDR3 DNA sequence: TGTGCCAGCAGTTACTTAGGGGTAGGAGAAAAACTGTTTTTT. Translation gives CASSYLGVGEKLFF.

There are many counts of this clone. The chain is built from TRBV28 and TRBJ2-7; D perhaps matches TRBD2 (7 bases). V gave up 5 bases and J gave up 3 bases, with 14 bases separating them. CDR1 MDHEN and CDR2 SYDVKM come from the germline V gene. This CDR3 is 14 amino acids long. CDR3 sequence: CASSGGGRGYEQYF. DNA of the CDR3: TGTGCCAGCAGTGGGGGCGGGAGAGGCTACGAGCAGTACTTC.

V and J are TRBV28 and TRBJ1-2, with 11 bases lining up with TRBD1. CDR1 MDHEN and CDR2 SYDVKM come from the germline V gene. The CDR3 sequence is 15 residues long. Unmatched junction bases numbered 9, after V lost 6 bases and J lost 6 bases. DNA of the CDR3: TGTGCCAGCAGCCCCGGACAGGGGGCGGAGGATGGCTACACCTTC. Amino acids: CASSPGQGAEDGYTF.

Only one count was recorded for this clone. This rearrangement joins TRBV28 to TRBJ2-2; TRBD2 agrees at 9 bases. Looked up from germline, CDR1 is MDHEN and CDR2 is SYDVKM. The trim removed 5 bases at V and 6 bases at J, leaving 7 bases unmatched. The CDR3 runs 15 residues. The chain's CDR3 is CASSRPIAGAGELFF. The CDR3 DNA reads TGTGCCAGCAGTCGCCCAATAGCGGGAGCCGGGGAGCTGTTTTTT.

The CDR3 nucleotides are TGTGCCAGCACCCCCACCGCGGGGGTTAGCACAGATACGCAGTATTTT. As protein: CASTPTAGVSTDTQYF. The J gene is TRBJ2-3, the V gene TRBV11-2; 7 bases match TRBD2. The CDR3 contains 16 residues. The germline gives CDR1 SGHAT, CDR2 FQNNGV. V lost 7 bases to trimming and J lost 0 bases; unmatched junction nucleotides: 10.

The CDR3 coding sequence is TGTGCCAGCAGTGGCCGGGACAGGGGGGAAGGTGAGCAGTTCTTC. Its translation: CASSGRDRGEGEQFF. The chain couples TRBV25-1 to TRBJ2-1, with 11 nucleotides matching TRBD1. Germline trimming cut 4 bases from V and 9 bases from J; bases unmatched to any gene: 8. Germline V lookup: CDR1 MGHDK, CDR2 SYGVNS. The CDR3 covers 15 residues.

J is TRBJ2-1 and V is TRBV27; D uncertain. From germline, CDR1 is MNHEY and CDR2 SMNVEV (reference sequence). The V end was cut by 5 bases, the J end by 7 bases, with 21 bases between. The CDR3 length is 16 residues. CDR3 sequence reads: CASSPLSSSFSNEQFF. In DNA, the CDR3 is TGTGCCAGCAGTCCTCTGAGCTCCTCTTTCTCGAATGAGCAGTTCTTC.

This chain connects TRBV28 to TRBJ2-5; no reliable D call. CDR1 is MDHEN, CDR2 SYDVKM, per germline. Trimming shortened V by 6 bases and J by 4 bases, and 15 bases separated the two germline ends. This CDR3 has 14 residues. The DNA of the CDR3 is TGTGCCAGCAGCTTGGGCCCGGCAGTAGAGACCCAGTACTTC. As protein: CASSLGPAVETQYF. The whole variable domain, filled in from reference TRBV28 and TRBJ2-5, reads DVKVTQSSRYLVKRTGEKVFLECVQDMDHENMFWYRQDPGLGLRLIYFSYDVKMKEKGDIPEGYSVSREKKERFSLILESASTNQTSMYLCASSLGPAVETQYFGPGTRLLVL.

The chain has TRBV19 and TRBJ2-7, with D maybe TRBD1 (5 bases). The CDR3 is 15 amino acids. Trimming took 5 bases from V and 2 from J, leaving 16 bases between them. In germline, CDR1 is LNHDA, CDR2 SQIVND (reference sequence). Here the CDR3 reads CASSPADSYTYEQYF. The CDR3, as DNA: TGTGCCAGTAGTCCCGCCGACAGTTACACCTACGAGCAGTACTTC. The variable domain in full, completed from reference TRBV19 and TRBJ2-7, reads DGGITQSPKYLFRKEGQNVTLSCEQNLNHDAMYWYRQDPGQGLRLIYYSQIVNDFQKGDIAEGYSVSREKKESFPLTVTSAQKNPTAFYLCASSPADSYTYEQYFGPGTRLTVT.

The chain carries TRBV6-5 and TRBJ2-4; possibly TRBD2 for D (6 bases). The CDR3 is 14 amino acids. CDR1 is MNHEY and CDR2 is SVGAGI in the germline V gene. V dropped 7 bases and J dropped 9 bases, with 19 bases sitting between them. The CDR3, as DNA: TGTGCCAGCAAATCCCTACTAACCGGGAGCATTCAGTACTTC. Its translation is CASKSLLTGSIQYF.

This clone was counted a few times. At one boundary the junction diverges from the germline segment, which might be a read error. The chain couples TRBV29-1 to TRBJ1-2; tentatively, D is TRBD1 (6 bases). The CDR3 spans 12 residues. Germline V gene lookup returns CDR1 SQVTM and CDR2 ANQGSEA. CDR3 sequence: CSVPGQTYGYTF. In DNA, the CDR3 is TGCAGCGTCCCCGGACAGACGTATGGTTACACCTTC.

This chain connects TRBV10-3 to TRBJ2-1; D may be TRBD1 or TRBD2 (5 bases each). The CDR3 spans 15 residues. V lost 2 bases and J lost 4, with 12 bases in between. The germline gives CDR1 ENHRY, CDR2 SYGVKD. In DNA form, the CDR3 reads TGTGCCATCAGTGAGGGGACGGGGTTTTACAATGAGCAGTTCTTC. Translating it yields CAISEGTGFYNEQFF.

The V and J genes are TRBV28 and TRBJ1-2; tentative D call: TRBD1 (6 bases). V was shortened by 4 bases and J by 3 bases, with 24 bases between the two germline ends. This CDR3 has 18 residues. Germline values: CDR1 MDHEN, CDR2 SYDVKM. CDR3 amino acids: CASSSTLGGGKWHYGYTF. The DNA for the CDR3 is TGTGCCAGCAGTTCTACCCTTGGAGGGGGGAAATGGCACTATGGCTACACCTTC.

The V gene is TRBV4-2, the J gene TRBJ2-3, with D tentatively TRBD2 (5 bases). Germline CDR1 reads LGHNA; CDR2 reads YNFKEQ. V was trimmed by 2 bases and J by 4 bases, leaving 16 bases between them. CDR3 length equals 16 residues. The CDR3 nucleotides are TGTGCCAGCAGCCAACAGACGGGGTACAGCGCAGATACGCAGTATTTT. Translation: CASSQQTGYSADTQYF.

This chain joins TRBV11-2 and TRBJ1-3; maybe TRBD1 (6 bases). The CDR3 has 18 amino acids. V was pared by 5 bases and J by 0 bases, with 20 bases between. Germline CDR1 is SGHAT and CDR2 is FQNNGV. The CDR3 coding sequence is TGTGCCAGCAGCCCACTTAGCATTGGACAGTTCTCTGGAAACACCATATATTTT. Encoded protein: CASSPLSIGQFSGNTIYF.

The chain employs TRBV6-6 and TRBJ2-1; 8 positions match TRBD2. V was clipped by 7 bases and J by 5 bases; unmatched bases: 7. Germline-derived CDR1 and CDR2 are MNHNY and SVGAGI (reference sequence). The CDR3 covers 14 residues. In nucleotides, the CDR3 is TGTGCCAGCATTGGCGCGGGAGGCAACAATGAGCAGTTCTTC. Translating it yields CASIGAGGNNEQFF.

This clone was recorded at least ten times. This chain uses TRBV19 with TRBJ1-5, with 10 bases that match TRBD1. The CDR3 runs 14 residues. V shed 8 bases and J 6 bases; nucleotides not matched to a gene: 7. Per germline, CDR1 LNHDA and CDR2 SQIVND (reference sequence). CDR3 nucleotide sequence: TGTGCCAGTTCCGGGACAGGGGAGGCTCAGCCCCAGCATTTT. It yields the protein CASSGTGEAQPQHF.

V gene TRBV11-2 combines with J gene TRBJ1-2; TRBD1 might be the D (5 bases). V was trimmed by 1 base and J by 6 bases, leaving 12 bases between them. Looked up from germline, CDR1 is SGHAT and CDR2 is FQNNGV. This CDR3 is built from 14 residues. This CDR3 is CASSLGQGSDGYTF. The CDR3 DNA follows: TGTGCCAGCAGCTTAGGGCAGGGAAGCGATGGCTACACCTTC.